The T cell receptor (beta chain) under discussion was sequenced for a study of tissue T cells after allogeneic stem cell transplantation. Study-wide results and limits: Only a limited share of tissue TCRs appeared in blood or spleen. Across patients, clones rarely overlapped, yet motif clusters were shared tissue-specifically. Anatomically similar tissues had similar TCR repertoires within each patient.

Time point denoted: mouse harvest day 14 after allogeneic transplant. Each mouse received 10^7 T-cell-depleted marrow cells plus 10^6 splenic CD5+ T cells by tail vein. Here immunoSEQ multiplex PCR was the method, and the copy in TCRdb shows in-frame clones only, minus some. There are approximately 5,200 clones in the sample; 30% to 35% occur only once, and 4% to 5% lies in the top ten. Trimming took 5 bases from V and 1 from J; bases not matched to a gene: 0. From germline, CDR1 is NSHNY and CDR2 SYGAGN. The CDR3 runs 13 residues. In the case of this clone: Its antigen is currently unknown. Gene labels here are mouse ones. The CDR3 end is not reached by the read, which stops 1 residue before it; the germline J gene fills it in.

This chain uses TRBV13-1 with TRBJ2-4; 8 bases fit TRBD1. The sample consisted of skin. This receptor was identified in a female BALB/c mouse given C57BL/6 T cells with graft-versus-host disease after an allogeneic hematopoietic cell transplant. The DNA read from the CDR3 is TGTGCCAGCAGGGACAGGGGTCAAAACACCTTGTAC. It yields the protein CASRDRGQNTLY. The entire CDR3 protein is CASRDRGQNTLYF.